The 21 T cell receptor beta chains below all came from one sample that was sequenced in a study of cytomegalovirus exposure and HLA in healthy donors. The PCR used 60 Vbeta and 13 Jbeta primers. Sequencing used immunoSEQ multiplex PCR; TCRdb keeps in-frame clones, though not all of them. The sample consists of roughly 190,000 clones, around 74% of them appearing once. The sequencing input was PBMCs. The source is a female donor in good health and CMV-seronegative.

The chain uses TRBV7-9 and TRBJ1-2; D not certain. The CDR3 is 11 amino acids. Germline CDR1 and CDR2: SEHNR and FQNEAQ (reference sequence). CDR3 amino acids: CASSLQDGYTF. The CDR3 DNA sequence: TGTGCGAGTTCCCTCCAGGATGGCTACACCTTC.

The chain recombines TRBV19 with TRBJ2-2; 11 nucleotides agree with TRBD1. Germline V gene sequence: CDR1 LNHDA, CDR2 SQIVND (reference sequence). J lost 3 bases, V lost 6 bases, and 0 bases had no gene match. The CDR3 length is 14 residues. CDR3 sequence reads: CASRGQGDTGELFF. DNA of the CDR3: TGTGCCAGTAGGGGACAGGGGGACACCGGGGAGCTGTTTTTT.

The CDR3: CASSAGLAGETQYF. CDR3 coding DNA: TGTGCCAGCAGTGCGGGACTAGCGGGCGAGACCCAGTACTTC. This chain links TRBV6-1 with TRBJ2-5; TRBD2 agrees at 12 bases. The CDR3 is 14 residues long. V shed 4 bases, J shed 5 bases, and the junction held 2 bases outside the gene matches. In germline, CDR1 is MNHNS, CDR2 SASEGT.

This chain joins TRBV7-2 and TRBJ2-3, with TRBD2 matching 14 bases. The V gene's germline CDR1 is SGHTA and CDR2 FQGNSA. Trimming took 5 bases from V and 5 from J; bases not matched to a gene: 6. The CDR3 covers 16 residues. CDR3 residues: CASSVRLAGGGDTQYF. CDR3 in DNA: TGTGCCAGCAGCGTACGACTAGCGGGGGGGGGAGATACGCAGTATTTT. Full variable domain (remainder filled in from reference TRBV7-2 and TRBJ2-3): GAGVSQSPSNKVTEKGKDVELRCDPISGHTALYWYRQSLGQGLEFLIYFQGNSAPDKSGLPSDRFSAERTGGSVSTLTIQRTQQEDSAVYLCASSVRLAGGGDTQYFGPGTRLTVL.

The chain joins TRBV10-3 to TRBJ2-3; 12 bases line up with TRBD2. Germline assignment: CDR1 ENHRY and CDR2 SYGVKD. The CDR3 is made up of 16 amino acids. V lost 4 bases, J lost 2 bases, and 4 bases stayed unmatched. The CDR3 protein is CAISAGLAGYTDTQYF. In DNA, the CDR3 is TGTGCCATCAGTGCTGGACTAGCGGGATACACAGATACGCAGTATTTT.

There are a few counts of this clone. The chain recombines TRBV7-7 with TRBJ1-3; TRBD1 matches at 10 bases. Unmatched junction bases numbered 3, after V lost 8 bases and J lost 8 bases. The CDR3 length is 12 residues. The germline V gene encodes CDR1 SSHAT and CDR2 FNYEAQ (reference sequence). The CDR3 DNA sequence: TGTGCCAGCGGGGACAGGGGAGACACCATATATTTT. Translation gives CASGDRGDTIYF.

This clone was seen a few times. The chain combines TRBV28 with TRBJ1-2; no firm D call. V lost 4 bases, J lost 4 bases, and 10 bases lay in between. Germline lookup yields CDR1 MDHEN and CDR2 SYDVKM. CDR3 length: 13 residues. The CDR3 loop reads CASSSDGLYGYTF. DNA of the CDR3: TGTGCCAGCAGTTCGGACGGACTCTATGGCTACACCTTC.

DNA for the CDR3: TGTGCCAGCAGCTCCCGACTAGCGGGAGGAACAGATACGCAGTATTTT. Translating gives CASSSRLAGGTDTQYF. The V and J genes are TRBV9 and TRBJ2-3; 13 bases map to TRBD2. Germline-derived CDR1 and CDR2 are SGDLS and YYNGEE. With 4 bases clipped from V and 3 bases from J, the junction kept 5 bases outside the gene matches. The CDR3 consists of 16 residues.

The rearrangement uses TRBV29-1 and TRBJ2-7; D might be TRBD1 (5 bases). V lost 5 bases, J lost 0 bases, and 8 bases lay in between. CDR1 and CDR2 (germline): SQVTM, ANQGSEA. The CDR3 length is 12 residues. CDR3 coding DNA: TGCAGCGTTCTGACAGACTCCTACGAGCAGTACTTC. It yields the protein CSVLTDSYEQYF.

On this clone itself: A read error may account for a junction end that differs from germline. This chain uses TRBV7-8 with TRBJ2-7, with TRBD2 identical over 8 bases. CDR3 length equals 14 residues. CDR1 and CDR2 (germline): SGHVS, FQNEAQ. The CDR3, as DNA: TGTGCCAGCACCTTAAACGCGGGGGGTCCCGAGCAGTACTTC. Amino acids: CASTLNAGGPEQYF. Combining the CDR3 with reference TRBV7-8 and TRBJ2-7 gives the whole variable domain GAGVSQSPRYKVAKRGQDVALRCDPISGHVSLFWYQQALGQGPEFLTYFQNEAQLDKSGLPSDRFFAERPEGSVSTLKIQRTQQEDSAVYLCASTLNAGGPEQYFGPGTRLTVT.

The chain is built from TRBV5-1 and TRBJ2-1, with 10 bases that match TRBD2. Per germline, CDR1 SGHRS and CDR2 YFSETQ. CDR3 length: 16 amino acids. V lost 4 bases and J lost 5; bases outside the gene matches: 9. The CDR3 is CASSPKRGGRDNEQFF. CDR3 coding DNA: TGCGCCAGCAGCCCCAAGCGGGGGGGCCGTGACAATGAGCAGTTCTTC.

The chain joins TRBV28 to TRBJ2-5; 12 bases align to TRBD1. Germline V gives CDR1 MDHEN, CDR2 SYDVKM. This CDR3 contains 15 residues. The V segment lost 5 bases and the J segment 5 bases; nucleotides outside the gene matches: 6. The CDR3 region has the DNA TGTGCCAGCAGTACGGGACAGGGGGCCTGGGAGACCCAGTACTTC. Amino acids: CASSTGQGAWETQYF.

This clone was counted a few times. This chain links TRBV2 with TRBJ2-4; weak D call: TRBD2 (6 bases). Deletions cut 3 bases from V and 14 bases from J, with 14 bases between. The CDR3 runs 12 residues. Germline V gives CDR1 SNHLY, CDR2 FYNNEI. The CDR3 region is CASSDGRGAEYF. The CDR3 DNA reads TGTGCCAGCAGTGACGGTCGCGGGGCCGAGTACTTC.

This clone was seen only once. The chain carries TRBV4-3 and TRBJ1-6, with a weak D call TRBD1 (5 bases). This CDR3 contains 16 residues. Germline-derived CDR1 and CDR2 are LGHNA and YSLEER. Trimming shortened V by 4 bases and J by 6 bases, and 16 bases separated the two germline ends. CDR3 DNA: TGCGCCAGCAGCCTACATGGGACTTTGGGTAATTCACCCCTCCACTTT. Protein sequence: CASSLHGTLGNSPLHF.

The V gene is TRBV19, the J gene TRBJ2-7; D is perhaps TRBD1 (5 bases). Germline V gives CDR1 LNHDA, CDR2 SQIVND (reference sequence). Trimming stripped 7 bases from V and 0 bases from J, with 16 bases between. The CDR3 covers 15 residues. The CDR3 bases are TGTGCCAGTAATAACAGGCCGGATAGCTCCTACGAGCAGTACTTC. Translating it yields CASNNRPDSSYEQYF.

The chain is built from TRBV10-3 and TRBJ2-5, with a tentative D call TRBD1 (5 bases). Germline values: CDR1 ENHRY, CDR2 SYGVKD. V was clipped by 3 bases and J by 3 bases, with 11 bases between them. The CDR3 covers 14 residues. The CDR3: CAISDKGFEETQYF. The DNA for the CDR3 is TGTGCCATCAGTGATAAGGGGTTTGAAGAGACCCAGTACTTC.

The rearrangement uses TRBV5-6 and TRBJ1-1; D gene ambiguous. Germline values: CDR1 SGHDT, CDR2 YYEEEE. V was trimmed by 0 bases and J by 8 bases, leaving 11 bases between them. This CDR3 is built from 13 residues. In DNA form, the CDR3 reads TGTGCCAGCAGCTTGGCCGGTTTCCTCGAAGCTTTCTTT. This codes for CASSLAGFLEAFF.

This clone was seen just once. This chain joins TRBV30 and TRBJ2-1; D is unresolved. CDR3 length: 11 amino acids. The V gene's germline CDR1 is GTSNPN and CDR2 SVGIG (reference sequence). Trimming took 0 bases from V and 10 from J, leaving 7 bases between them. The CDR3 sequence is CAWSVRREQFF. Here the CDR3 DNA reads TGTGCCTGGAGTGTACGCAGGGAGCAGTTCTTC.

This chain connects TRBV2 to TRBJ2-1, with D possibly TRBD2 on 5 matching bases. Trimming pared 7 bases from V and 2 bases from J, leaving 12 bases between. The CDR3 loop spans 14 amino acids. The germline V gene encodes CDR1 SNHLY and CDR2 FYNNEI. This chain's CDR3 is CASIPVLAYNEQFF. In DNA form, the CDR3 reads TGTGCCAGCATCCCGGTACTAGCCTACAATGAGCAGTTCTTC.

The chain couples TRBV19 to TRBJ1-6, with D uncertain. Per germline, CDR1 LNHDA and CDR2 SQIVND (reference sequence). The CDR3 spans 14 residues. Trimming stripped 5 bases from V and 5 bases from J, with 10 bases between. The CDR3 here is CASSPTNDNSPLHF. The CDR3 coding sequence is TGTGCCAGTAGTCCCACTAACGATAATTCACCCCTCCACTTT.

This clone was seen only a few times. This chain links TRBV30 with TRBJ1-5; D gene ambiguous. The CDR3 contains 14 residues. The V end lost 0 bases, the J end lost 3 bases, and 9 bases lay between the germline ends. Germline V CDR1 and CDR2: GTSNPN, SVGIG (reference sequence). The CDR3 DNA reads TGTGCCTGGAGTGTACGAGTCTTCAATCAGCCCCAGCATTTT. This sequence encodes CAWSVRVFNQPQHF.